Each of the 21 T cell receptor beta chains below was sequenced from the same sample in a study of regulatory T cells in long-lasting Graves disease. Researchers made TCR beta libraries by using iRepertoire HTBI primers and running Arm-PCR on CDR3 regions. Each CDR3 protein is one row after TCRdb ran MiXCR on the multiplex PCR reads. The data show 400,000 to 500,000 distinct CDR3 sequences, 12% to 15% seen once. Sample time point: newly diagnosed GD, antithyroid drugs for less than 3 months. Making the TCR library involved RNA that had been extracted from PBMCs. The sample also formed part of further work on T cells in Graves' hyperthyroidism and ophthalmopathy.

The specimen comprised peripheral blood mononuclear cells (PBMCs), sampled at new diagnosis, from a patient treated with antithyroid drugs. The source is a woman between 45 and 65 years old with Graves disease.

The sample holds a few counts of this clonotype. V is TRBV20-1 and J is TRBJ1-1; D may be TRBD1 (5 bases). Germline V gene sequence: CDR1 DFQATT, CDR2 SNEGSKA (reference sequence). The V and J ends lost 5 bases and 4 bases respectively, with 17 bases between them. The CDR3 extends over 14 amino acids. The CDR3 reads CSAPRDGRGTEAFF. CDR3 DNA sequence: TGCAGTGCTCCACGGGACGGGCGAGGCACTGAAGCTTTCTTT.

This clonotype has a count of ten or more. This CDR3 is CASSPPGQIFYEQYF. CDR3 DNA sequence: TGTGCCAGCTCACCACCGGGACAGATCTTCTACGAGCAGTACTTC. This sequence joins TRBV18 and TRBJ2-7; 7 bases agree with TRBD1. The CDR3 contains 15 residues. The J segment lost 3 bases and the V segment lost 0 bases, leaving 5 bases of the junction unmatched. Germline V gene sequence: CDR1 KGHSH, CDR2 LQKENI.

This clonotype appeared many times. The chain carries TRBV28 and TRBJ2-1; 8 positions match TRBD1. V gave up 6 bases and J gave up 4 bases; unmatched junction bases: 5. The CDR3 runs 14 residues. CDR1 is MDHEN and CDR2 is SYDVKM in the germline V gene. The CDR3 DNA reads as TGTGCCAGCAGCTTGGACAGGGAATACAATGAGCAGTTCTTC. Translated: CASSLDREYNEQFF.

This clonotype was recorded many times. The chain uses TRBV5-1 and TRBJ1-1, with 8 positions matching TRBD1. The trim removed 0 bases at V and 3 bases at J, leaving 10 bases unmatched. This CDR3 is 17 amino acids long. From germline, CDR1 is SGHRS and CDR2 YFSETQ. DNA of the CDR3: TGCGCCAGCAGCTTGGCAGGGGGCGATCTCGGGGACACTGAAGCTTTCTTT. It codes for CASSLAGGDLGDTEAFF.

Many counts were recorded for this clonotype. The chain links TRBV5-1 to TRBJ1-1; D call uncertain. Between the trimmed V and J ends, which lost 0 bases and 7 bases, there was a span of 13 bases. The CDR3 loop spans 14 amino acids. Germline CDR1 and CDR2: SGHRS and YFSETQ. The CDR3 loop reads CASSLDIAGLEAFF. CDR3 DNA sequence: TGCGCCAGCAGCTTGGATATCGCCGGACTTGAAGCTTTCTTT.

The genes are TRBV5-4 and TRBJ1-1; the D gene is possibly TRBD1 (6 bases). Germline CDR1 and CDR2: SGHNT and YYREEE (reference sequence). V shed 3 bases and J shed 2 bases, with 14 bases lying between them. The CDR3 extends over 15 amino acids. CDR3 residues: CASSSKTGANTEAFF. For the CDR3, the DNA is TGTGCCAGCAGCTCCAAGACAGGAGCTAACACTGAAGCTTTCTTT.

The rearrangement links TRBV29-1 to TRBJ1-1; possible D gene TRBD1, 5 bases. V was trimmed by 3 bases and J by 0 bases, leaving 14 bases between them. This CDR3 comprises 15 residues. Germline V gives CDR1 SQVTM, CDR2 ANQGSEA. This CDR3 reads CSVEGPSGLNTEAFF. In DNA form, the CDR3 reads TGCAGCGTTGAGGGACCGTCAGGGCTGAACACTGAAGCTTTCTTT.

The chain employs TRBV5-1 and TRBJ2-2; possible D gene TRBD2, 6 bases. The CDR3 runs 16 residues. Trimming left V 2 bases short and J 8 bases short, with 19 bases between. Germline assignment: CDR1 SGHRS and CDR2 YFSETQ. In DNA, the CDR3 is TGCGCCAGCAGCTTTTCTACGGCGAGGGAGGTAGGGGAGCTGTTTTTT. Residues: CASSFSTAREVGELFF.

In its sample, this clonotype was seen many times. This chain uses TRBV12-3 or TRBV12-4 with TRBJ1-1; D gene ambiguous. There are 14 residues in the CDR3. V gave up 3 bases and J gave up 1 base, with 9 bases separating them. The CDR3 loop is CASSFGNKNTEAFF. CDR3 nucleotides: TGTGCCAGCAGTTTCGGGAACAAGAACACTGAAGCTTTCTTT.

The chain uses TRBV24-1 and TRBJ1-2, with D perhaps TRBD1 (5 bases). Deletions cut 4 bases from V and 0 bases from J, with 8 bases between. The CDR3 runs to 14 residues. Germline V lookup: CDR1 KGHDR, CDR2 SFDVKD. DNA for the CDR3: TGTGCCACCAGTGACCCGACAGCTAACTATGGCTACACCTTC. As protein: CATSDPTANYGYTF.

The rearrangement uses TRBV20-1 and TRBJ2-1; 7 bases fit TRBD2. The CDR3 runs 14 residues. Germline V CDR1 and CDR2: DFQATT, SNEGSKA (reference sequence). Unmatched junction bases numbered 13, after V lost 5 bases and J lost 9 bases. The CDR3 DNA reads as TGCAGTGCTGGACTAGGTGGACATGGGATTGAGCAGTTCTTC. This encodes CSAGLGGHGIEQFF.

The chain couples TRBV2 to TRBJ2-1, with 8 bases identical to TRBD2. J was trimmed by 11 bases and V by 2 bases; bases with no gene match: 5. This CDR3 spans 13 amino acids. Germline V gene sequence: CDR1 SNHLY, CDR2 FYNNEI. The CDR3 DNA sequence: TGTGCCAGCAGTGAAACGGGAGGGATCAAGCAGTTCTTC. Translating it yields CASSETGGIKQFF.

This clonotype was observed at least ten times. V is TRBV28 and J is TRBJ2-2; 8 bases are shared with TRBD2. The germline V gene has CDR1 MDHEN and CDR2 SYDVKM. This CDR3 comprises 18 residues. The ends lost 1 base at V and 3 bases at J; junction bases unmatched: 10. CDR3 protein: CASSLFFRLAGYTGELFF. In DNA form, the CDR3 reads TGTGCCAGCAGTTTATTTTTTCGGCTAGCGGGTTACACCGGGGAGCTGTTTTTT.

This clonotype was seen many times. V gene TRBV10-3 combines with J gene TRBJ2-7; 7 nucleotides match TRBD2. After removal of 2 bases from V and 4 bases from J, the junction contained 5 bases not matched to a gene. The germline V gene has CDR1 ENHRY and CDR2 SYGVKD. The CDR3 length is 14 residues. The CDR3 reads CAISEGTTGYEQYF. DNA of the CDR3: TGTGCCATCAGTGAGGGGACTACTGGGTACGAGCAGTACTTC.

This clonotype has a count of ten or more. The rearrangement uses TRBV28 and TRBJ2-2; 8 nucleotides align to TRBD2. Germline V gene data show CDR1 as MDHEN and CDR2 as SYDVKM. The junction had 13 bases not matched to a gene; V was cut back by 6 bases and J by 7 bases. The CDR3 contains 16 residues. The CDR3 loop reads CASSPFLEREYGELFF. The CDR3 nucleotides read TGTGCCAGCAGCCCATTTCTCGAGCGGGAGTACGGGGAGCTGTTTTTT.

The V call is TRBV19, the J call TRBJ2-7, with D possibly TRBD1 on 6 matching bases. This CDR3 region has 12 residues. CDR1 and CDR2 from the germline V gene are LNHDA and SQIVND (reference sequence). V was cut by 8 bases and J by 3 bases, with 11 bases left in between. The CDR3, as DNA: TGTGCCAGTGGAGACAGGCTCTACGAGCAGTACTTC. The encoded protein is CASGDRLYEQYF.

This clonotype was observed at least ten times. V gene TRBV2 combines with J gene TRBJ1-5, with D possibly being TRBD1 (5 bases). V lost 6 bases and J 2 bases, leaving 11 bases between the germline ends. In germline, CDR1 is SNHLY, CDR2 FYNNEI. The CDR3 length is 14 residues. The CDR3 protein is CASRYGGRNQPQHF. Written as DNA, the CDR3 is TGTGCCAGCAGGTATGGGGGTCGCAATCAGCCCCAGCATTTT.

With regard to this clonotype: The likely explanation is a read error, given a far larger clone one base away. V usage is TRBV11-1 and J usage is TRBJ2-7; the D gene could be TRBD1 or TRBD2 (5 bases each). V lost 5 bases and J 7 bases, leaving 18 bases between the germline ends. The CDR3 is 14 amino acids. Germline CDR1 SGHAT, CDR2 FQDESV (reference sequence). CDR3 DNA sequence: TGTGCCAGCAGCCGCGTTCGGGGCCGCTATGAGCAGTACTTC. It encodes CASSRVRGRYEQYF.

This clonotype was found many times. The chain combines TRBV6-1 with TRBJ2-7; no reliable D call. The CDR3 spans 13 residues. The ends were cut back, 2 bases at V and 1 base at J, with 6 bases in the middle. Germline V gene sequence: CDR1 MNHNS, CDR2 SASEGT. The CDR3 DNA is TGTGCCAGCAGTGAAATGCTTTCCTACGAGCAGTACTTC. Translation: CASSEMLSYEQYF.

This clonotype was seen a few times. The chain couples TRBV5-4 to TRBJ1-6; D remains ambiguous. There are 16 residues in the CDR3. CDR1 SGHNT and CDR2 YYREEE come from the germline V gene (reference sequence). V dropped 4 bases and J dropped 6 bases, with 17 bases sitting between them. The CDR3 is CASSPRTGGSNSPLHF. Written as DNA, the CDR3 is TGTGCCAGCAGCCCAAGGACGGGAGGATCTAATTCACCCCTCCACTTT.

This clonotype was observed a handful of times. This rearrangement joins TRBV3-1 to TRBJ2-1, with 7 bases lining up with TRBD2. J lost 7 bases, V lost 7 bases, and 13 bases had no gene match. This CDR3 has 15 residues. Germline-derived CDR1 and CDR2 are LGHDT and YNNKEL (reference sequence). In DNA, the CDR3 is TGTGCCAGCAACCAGGTAGCGGGTATACCGAATGAGCAGTTCTTC. Translation gives CASNQVAGIPNEQFF.